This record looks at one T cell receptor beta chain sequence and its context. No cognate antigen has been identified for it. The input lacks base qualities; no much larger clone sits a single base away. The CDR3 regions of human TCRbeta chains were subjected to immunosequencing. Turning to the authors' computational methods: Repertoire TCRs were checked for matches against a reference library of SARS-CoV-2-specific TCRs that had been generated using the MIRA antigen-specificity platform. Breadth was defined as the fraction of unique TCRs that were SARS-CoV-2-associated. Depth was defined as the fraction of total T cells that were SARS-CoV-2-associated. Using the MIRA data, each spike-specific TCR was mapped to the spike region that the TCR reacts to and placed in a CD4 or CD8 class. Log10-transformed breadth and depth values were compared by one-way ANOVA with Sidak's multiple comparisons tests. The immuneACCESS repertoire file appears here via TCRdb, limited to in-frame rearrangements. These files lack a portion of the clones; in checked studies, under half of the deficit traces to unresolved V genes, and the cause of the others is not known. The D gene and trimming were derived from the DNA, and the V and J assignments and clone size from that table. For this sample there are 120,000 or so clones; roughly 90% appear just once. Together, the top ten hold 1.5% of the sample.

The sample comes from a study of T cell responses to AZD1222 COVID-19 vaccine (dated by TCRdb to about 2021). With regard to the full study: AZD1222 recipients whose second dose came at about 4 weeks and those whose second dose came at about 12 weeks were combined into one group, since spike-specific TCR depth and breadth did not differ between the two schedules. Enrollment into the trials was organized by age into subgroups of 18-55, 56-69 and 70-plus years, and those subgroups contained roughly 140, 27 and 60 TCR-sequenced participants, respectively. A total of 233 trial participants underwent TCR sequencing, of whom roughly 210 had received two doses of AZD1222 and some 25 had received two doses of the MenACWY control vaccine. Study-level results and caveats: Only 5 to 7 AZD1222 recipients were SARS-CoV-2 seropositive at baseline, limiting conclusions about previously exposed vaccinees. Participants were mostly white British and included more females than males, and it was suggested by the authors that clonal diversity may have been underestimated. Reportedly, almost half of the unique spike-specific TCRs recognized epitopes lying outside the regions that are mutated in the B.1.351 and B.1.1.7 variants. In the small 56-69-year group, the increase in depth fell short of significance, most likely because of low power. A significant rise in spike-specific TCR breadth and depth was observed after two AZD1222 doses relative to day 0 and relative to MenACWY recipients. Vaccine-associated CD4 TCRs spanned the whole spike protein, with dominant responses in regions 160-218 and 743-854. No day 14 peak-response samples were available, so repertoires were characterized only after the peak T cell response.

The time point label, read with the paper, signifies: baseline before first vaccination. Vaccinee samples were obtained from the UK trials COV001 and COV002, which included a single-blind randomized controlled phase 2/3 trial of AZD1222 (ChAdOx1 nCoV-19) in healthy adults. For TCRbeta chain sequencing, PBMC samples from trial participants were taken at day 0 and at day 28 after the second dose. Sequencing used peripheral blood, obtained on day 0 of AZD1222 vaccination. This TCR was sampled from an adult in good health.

CDR3 reads: CASSPASKQETQYF. In nucleotide form, the sequence is TGTGCCAGCTCACCAGCCTCGAAACAAGAGACCCAGTACTTC. This sequence uses TRBV18 and TRBJ2-5; the D gene remains uncertain. There are 14 amino acids in the CDR3, from cysteine to phenylalanine inclusive. Only the CDR3 DNA is retained, 42 bases long and in frame from the first base. The trim is 2 bases for V and 2 bases for J, with a gap of 9 bases between the germline ends. The germline V gene sets CDR1 to KGHSH and CDR2 to LQKENI.